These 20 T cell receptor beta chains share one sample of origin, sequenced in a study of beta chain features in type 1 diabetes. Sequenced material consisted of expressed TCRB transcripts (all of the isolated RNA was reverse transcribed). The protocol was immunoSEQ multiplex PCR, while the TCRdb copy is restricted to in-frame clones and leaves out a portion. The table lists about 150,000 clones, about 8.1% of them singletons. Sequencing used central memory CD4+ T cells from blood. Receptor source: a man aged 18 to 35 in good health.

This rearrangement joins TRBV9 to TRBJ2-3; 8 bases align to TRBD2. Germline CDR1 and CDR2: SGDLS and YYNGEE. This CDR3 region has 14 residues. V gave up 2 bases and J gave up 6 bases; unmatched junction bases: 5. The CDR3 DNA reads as TGTGCCAGCAGCGTTCGGGGGGGCCTTGATACGCAGTATTTT. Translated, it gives CASSVRGGLDTQYF.

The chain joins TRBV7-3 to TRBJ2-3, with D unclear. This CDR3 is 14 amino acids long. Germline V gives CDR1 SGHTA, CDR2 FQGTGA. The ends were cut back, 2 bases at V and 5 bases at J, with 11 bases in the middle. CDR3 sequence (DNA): TGTGCCAGCAGCTTAGTTTCCCACTTAGATACGCAGTATTTT. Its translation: CASSLVSHLDTQYF.

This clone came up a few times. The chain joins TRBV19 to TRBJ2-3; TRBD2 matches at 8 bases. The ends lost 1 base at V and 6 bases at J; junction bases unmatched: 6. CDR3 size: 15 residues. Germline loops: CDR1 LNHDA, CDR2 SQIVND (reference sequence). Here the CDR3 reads CASSIGGGRSDTQYF. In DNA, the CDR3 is TGTGCCAGTAGTATAGGCGGGGGGCGATCGGATACGCAGTATTTT.

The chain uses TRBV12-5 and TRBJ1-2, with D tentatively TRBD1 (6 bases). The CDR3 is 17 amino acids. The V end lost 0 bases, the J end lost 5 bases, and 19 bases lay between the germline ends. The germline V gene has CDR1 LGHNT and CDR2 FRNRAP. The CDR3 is CASGLVPRTALPYGYTF. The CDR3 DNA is TGTGCTAGTGGTTTGGTACCTCGGACAGCCTTACCGTATGGCTACACCTTC. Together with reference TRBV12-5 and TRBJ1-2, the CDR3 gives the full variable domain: DARVTQTPRHKVTEMGQEVTMRCQPILGHNTVFWYRQTMMQGLELLAYFRNRAPLDDSGMPKDRFSAEMPDATLATLKIQPSEPRDSAVYFCASGLVPRTALPYGYTFGSGTRLTVV.

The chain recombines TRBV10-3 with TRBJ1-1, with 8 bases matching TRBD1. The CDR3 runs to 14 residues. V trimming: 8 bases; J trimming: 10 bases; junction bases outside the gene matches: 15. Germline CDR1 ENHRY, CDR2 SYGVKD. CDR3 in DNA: TGTGCCATCCGACAGGGGCTCGGCTGGGGGACAGCTTTCTTT. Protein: CAIRQGLGWGTAFF.

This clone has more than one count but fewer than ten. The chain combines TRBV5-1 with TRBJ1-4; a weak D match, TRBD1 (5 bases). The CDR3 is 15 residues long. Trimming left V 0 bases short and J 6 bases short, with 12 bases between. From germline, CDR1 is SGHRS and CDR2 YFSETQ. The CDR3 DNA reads TGCGCCAGCAGCTTGGCCGGGTCCAGGGATGAAAAACTGTTTTTT. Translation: CASSLAGSRDEKLFF.

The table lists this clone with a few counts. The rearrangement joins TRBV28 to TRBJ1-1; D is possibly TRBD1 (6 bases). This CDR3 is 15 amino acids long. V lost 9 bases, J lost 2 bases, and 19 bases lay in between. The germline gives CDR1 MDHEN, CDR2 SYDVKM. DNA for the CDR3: TGTGCCAGTCTCTCTAGCGGGGGCGGAAACACTGAAGCTTTCTTT. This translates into CASLSSGGGNTEAFF. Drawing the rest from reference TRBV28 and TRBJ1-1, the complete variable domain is DVKVTQSSRYLVKRTGEKVFLECVQDMDHENMFWYRQDPGLGLRLIYFSYDVKMKEKGDIPEGYSVSREKKERFSLILESASTNQTSMYLCASLSSGGGNTEAFFGQGTRLTVV.

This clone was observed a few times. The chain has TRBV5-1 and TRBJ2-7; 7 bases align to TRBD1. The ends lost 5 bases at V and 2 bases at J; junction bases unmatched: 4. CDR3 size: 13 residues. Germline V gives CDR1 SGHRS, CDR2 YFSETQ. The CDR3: CASSRDSTYEQYF. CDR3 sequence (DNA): TGCGCCAGCAGTCGGGACAGCACCTACGAGCAGTACTTC. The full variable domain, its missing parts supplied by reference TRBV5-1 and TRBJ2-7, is KAGVTQTPRYLIKTRGQQVTLSCSPISGHRSVSWYQQTPGQGLQFLFEYFSETQRNKGNFPGRFSGRQFSNSRSEMNVSTLELGDSALYLCASSRDSTYEQYFGPGTRLTVT.

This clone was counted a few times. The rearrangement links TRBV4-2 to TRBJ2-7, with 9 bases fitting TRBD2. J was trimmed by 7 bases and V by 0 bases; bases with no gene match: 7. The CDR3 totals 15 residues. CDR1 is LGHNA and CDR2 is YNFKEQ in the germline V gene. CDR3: CASSQDASGMREQYF. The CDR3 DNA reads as TGTGCCAGCAGCCAAGATGCTAGCGGGATGAGGGAGCAGTACTTC.

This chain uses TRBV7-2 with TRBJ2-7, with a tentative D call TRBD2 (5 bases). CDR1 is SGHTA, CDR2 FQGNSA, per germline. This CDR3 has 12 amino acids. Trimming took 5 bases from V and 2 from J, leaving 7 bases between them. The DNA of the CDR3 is TGTGCCAGCAGCCGAGGGCCCTACGAGCAGTACTTC. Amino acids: CASSRGPYEQYF.

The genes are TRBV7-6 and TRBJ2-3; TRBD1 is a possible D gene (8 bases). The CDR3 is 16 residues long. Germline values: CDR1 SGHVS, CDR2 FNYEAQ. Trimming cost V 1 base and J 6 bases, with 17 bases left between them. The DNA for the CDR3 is TGTGCCAGCAGCTTAGAAGTCAGGGGGCGGGGGGATACGCAGTATTTT. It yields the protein CASSLEVRGRGDTQYF.

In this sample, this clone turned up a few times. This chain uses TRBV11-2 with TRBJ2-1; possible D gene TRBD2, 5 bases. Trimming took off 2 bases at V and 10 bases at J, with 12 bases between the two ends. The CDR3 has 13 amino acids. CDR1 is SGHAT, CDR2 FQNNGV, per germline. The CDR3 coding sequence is TGTGCCAGCAGCTTAACAGCGGTCGGGGAGCAGTTCTTC. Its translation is CASSLTAVGEQFF.

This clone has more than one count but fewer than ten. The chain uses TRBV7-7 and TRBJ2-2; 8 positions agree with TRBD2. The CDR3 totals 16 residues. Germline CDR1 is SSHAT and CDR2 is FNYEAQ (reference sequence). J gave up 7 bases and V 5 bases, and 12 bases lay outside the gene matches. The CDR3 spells CASSPLAGTRGGELFF. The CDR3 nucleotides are TGTGCCAGCAGCCCTTTAGCGGGGACGAGGGGCGGGGAGCTGTTTTTT.

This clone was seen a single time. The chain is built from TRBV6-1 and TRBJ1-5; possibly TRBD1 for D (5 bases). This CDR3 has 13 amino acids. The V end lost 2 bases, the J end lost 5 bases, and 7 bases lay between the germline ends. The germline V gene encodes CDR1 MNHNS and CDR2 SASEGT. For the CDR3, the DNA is TGTGCCAGCAGTGAACAGGGATATCAGCCCCAGCATTTT. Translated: CASSEQGYQPQHF.

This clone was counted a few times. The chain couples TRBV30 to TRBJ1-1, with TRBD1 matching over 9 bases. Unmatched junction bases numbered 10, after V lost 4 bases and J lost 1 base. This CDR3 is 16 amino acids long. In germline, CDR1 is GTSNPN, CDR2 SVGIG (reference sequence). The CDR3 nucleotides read TGTGCCTGGACCCGAGGACAGGGGAGGCGGAACACTGAAGCTTTCTTT. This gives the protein CAWTRGQGRRNTEAFF. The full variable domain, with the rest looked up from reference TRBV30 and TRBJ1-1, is SQTIHQWPATLVQPVGSPLSLECTVEGTSNPNLYWYRQAAGRGLQLLFYSVGIGQISSEVPQNLSASRPQDRQFILSSKKLLLSDSGFYLCAWTRGQGRRNTEAFFGQGTRLTVV.

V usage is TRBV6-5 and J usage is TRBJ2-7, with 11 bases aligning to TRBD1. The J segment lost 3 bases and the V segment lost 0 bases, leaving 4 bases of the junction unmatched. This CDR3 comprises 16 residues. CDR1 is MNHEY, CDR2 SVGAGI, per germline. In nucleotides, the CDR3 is TGTGCCAGCAGTTACTCATATGGGACAGGGGGCTACGAGCAGTACTTC. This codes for CASSYSYGTGGYEQYF.

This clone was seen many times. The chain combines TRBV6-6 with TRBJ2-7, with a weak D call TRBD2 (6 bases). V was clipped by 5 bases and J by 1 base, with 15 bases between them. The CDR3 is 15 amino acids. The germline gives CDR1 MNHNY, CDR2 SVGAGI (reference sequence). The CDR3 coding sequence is TGTGCCAGCAGTCCGTCAGAAGGAGGGTCCTACGAGCAGTACTTC. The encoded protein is CASSPSEGGSYEQYF.

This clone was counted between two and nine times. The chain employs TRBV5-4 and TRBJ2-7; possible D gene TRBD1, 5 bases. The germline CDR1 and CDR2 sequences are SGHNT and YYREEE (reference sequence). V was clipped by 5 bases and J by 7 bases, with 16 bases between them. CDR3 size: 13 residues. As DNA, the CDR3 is TGTGCCAGCAGGGTGTCAGGGTCGAGAGAGCAGTACTTC. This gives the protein CASRVSGSREQYF.

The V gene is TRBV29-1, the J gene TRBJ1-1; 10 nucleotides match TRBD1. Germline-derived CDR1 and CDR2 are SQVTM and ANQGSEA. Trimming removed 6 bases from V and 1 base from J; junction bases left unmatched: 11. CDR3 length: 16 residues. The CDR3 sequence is CSVQYPGTGENTEAFF. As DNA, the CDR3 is TGCAGCGTCCAATACCCCGGGACAGGGGAGAACACTGAAGCTTTCTTT.

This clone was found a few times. CDR3 in amino acids: CASSPPGSGETQYF. CDR3 in DNA: TGTGCCAGCAGCCCGCCGGGTAGCGGGGAGACCCAGTACTTC. The rearrangement joins TRBV4-2 to TRBJ2-5; 7 bases match TRBD2. CDR1 LGHNA and CDR2 YNFKEQ come from the germline V gene. V gave up 4 bases and J gave up 5 bases; unmatched junction bases: 7. The CDR3 loop spans 14 amino acids.